What follows describes a single T cell receptor (beta chain). CDR3 length: 13 residues. Germline V CDR1 and CDR2: MDHEN, SYDVKM. J gave up 4 bases and V 8 bases, and 1 base lay outside the gene matches. This specimen comes from a study of control samples from healthy donors and cancer patients. Produced via immunoSEQ multiplex PCR; TCRdb's table is partial and in-frame only. Here the sample spans some 130,000 clones, approximately 94% being singletons. This receptor was identified in a man aged 50-60 years with head and neck cancer. This chain uses TRBV28 with TRBJ2-2; 10 bases map to TRBD1. Specimen: PBMCs. CDR3 sequence reads: CASDRGLTGELFF. The CDR3 DNA reads as TGTGCCAGCGACAGGGGGCTCACCGGGGAGCTGTTTTTT.